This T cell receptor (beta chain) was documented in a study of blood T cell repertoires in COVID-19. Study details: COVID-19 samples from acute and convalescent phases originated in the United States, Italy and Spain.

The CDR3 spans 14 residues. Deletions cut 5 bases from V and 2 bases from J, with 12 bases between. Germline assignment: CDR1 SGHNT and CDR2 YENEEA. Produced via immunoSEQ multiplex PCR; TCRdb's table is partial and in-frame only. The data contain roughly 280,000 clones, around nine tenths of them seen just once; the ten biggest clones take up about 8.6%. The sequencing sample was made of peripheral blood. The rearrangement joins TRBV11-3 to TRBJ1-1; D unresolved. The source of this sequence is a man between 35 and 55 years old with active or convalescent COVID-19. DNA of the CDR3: TGTGCCAGCAGCCCCACGGGTTCCAACACTGAAGCTTTCTTT. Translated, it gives CASSPTGSNTEAFF.